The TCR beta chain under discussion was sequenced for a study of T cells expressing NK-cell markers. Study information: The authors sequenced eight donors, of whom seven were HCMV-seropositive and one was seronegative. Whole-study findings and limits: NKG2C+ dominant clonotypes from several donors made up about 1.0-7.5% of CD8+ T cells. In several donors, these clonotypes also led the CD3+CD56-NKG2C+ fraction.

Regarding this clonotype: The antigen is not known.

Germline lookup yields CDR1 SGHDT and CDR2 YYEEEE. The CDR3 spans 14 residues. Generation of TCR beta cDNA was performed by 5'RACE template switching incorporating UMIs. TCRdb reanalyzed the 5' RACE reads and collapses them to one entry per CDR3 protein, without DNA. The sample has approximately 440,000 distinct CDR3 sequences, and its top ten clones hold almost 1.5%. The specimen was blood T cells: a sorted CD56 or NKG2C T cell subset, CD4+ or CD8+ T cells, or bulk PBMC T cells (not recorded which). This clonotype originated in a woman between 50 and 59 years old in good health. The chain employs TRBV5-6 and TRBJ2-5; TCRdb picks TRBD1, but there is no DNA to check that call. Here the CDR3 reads CASSLVGQPETQYF.